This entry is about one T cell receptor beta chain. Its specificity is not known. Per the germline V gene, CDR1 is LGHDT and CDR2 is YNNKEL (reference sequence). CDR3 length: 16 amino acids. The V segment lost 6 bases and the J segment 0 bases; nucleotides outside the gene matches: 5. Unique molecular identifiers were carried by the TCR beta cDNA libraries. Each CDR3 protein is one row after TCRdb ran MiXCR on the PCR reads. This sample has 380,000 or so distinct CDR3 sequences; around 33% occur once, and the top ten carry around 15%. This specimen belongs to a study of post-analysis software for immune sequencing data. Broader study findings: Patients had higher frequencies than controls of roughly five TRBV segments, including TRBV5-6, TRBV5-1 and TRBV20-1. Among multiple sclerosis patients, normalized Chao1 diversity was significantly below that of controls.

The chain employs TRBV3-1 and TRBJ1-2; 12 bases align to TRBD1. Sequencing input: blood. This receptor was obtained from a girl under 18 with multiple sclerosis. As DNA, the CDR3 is TGTGCCAGCAGGGGGACAGGGGGCGCTCCTAACTATGGCTACACCTTC. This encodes CASRGTGGAPNYGYTF.